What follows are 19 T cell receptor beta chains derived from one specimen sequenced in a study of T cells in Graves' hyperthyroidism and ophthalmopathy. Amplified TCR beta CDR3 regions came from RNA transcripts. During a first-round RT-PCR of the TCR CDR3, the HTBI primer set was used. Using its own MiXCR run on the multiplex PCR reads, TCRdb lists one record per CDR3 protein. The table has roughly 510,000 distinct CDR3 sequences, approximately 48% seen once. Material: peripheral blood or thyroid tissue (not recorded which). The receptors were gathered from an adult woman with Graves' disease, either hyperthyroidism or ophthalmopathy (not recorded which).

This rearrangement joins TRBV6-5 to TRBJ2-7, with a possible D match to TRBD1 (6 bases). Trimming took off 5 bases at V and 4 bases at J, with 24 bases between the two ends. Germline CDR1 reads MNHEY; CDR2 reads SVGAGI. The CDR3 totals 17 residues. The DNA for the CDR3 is TGTGCCAGCAGTCACAACAGGGTTGGGGGCCTACTGTACGAGCAGTACTTC. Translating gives CASSHNRVGGLLYEQYF.

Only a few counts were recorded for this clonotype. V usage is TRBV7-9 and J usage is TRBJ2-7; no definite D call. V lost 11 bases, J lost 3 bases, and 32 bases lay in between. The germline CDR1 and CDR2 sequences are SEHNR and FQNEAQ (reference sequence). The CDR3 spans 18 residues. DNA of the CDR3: TGTGCCTGGAGTGTCTGGCCCAAAACCGGGCCCGACCGCTACGAGCAGTACTTC. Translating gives CAWSVWPKTGPDRYEQYF.

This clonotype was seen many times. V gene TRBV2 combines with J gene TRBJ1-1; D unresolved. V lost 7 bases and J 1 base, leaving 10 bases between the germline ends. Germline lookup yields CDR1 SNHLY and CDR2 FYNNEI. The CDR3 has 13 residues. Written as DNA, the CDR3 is TGTGCCAGCATCTCAGCACCGAACACTGAAGCTTTCTTT. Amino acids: CASISAPNTEAFF.

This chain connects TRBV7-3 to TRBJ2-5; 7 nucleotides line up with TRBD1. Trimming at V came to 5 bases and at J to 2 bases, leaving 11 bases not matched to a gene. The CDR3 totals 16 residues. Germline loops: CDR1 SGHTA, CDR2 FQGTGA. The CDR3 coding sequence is TGTGCCAGCAGCCTTTTACTGGACAGGCGACAAGAGACCCAGTACTTC. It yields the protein CASSLLLDRRQETQYF.

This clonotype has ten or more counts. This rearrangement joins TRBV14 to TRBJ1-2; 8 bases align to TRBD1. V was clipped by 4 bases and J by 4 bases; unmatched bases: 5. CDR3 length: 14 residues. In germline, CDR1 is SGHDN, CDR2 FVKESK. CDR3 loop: CASSLRDRFYGYTF. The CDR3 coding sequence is TGTGCCAGCAGCCTCCGGGACAGGTTCTATGGCTACACCTTC.

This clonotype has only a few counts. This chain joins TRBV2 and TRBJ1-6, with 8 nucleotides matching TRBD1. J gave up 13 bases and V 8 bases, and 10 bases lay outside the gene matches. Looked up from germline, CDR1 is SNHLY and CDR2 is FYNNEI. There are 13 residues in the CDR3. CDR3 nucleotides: TGTGCCAGCCGACAGGGGACGGATCAGCCCCTCCACTTT. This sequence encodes CASRQGTDQPLHF.

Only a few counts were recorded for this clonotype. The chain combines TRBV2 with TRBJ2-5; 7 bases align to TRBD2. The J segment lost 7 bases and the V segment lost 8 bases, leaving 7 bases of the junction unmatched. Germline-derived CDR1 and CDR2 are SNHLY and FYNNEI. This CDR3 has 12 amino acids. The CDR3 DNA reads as TGTGCCAGCTCCCTCCCGGGGGGGACCCAGTACTTC. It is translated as CASSLPGGTQYF.

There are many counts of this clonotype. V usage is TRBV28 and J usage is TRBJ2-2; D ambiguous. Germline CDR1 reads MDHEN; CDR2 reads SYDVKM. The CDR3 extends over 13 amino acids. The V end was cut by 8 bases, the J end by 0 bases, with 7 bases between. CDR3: CASALPNTGELFF. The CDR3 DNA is TGTGCCAGCGCACTCCCGAACACCGGGGAGCTGTTTTTT.

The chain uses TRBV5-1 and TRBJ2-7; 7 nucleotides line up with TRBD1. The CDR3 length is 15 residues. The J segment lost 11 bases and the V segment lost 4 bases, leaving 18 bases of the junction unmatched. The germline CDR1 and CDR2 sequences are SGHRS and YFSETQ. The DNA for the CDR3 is TGCGCCAGCAGCCTGGGACAGCTGAATCTACGGAGAGAGTACTTC. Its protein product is CASSLGQLNLRREYF.

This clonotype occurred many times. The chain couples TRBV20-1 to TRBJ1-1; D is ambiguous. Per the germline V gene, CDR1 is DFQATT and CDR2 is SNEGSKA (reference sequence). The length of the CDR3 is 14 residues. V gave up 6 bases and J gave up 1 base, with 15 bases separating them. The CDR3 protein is CSAKSWVKNTEAFF. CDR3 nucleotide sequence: TGCAGTGCAAAGAGTTGGGTAAAGAACACTGAAGCTTTCTTT.

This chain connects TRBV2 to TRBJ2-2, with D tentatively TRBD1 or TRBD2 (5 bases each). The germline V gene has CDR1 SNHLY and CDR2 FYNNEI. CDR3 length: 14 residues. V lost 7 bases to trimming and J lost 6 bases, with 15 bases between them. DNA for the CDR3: TGTGCCAGCACTGGACAAGAGGGAGCCGGGGAGCTGTTTTTT. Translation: CASTGQEGAGELFF.

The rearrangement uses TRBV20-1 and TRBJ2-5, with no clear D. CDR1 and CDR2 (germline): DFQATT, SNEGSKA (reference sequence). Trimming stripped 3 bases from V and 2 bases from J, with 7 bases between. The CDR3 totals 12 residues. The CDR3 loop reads CSARSAQETQYF. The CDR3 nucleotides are TGCAGTGCTAGGTCGGCACAAGAGACCCAGTACTTC.

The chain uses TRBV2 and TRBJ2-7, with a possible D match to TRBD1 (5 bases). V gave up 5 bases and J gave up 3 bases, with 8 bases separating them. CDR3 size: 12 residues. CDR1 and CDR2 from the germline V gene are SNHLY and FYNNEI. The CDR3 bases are TGTGCCAGCAGTACAGACAGCTACGAGCAGTACTTC. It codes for CASSTDSYEQYF.

Here the CDR3 DNA reads TGTGCCATCAGTGACCAGACCGAGAAATATGGCTACACCTTC. Translating gives CAISDQTEKYGYTF. The V gene is TRBV10-3, the J gene TRBJ1-2; D not certain. V was pared by 3 bases and J by 5 bases, with 13 bases between. The CDR3 spans 14 residues. The V gene's germline CDR1 is ENHRY and CDR2 SYGVKD.

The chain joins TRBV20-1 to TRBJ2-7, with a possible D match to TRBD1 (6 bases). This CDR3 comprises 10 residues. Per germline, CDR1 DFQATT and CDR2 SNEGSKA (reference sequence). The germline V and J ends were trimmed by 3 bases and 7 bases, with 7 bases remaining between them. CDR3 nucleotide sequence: TGCAGTGCTAGCGGACAGGAGCAGTACTTC. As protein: CSASGQEQYF.

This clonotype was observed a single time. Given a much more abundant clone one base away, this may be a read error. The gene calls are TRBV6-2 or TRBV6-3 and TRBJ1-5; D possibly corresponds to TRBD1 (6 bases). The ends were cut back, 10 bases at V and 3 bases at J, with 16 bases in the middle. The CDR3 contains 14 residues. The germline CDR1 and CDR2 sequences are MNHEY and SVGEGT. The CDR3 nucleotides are TGTGCCACCAGGGAGGGGGGGAACAATCAGCCCCAGCATTTT. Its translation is CATREGGNNQPQHF.

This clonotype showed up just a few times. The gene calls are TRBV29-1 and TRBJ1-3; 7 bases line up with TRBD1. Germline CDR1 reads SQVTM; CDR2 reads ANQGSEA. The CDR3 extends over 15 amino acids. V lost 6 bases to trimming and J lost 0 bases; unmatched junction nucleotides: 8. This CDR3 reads CSVQRDSFSGNTIYF. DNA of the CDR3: TGCAGCGTGCAAAGGGACAGTTTCTCTGGAAACACCATATATTTT.

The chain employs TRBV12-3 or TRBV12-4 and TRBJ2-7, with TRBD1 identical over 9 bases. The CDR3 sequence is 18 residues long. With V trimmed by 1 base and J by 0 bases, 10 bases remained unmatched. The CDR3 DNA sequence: TGTGCCAGCAGTTTAGTTGTTCCGGGACAGGGAAGCTCCTACGAGCAGTACTTC. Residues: CASSLVVPGQGSSYEQYF.

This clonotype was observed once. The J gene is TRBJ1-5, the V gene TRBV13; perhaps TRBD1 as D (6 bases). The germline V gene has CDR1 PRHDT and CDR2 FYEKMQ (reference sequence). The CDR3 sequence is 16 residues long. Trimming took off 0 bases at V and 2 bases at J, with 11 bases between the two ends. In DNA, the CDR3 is TGTGCCAGCAGCTTAGGTTCTAGGACAGGCAATCAGCCCCAGCATTTT. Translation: CASSLGSRTGNQPQHF.